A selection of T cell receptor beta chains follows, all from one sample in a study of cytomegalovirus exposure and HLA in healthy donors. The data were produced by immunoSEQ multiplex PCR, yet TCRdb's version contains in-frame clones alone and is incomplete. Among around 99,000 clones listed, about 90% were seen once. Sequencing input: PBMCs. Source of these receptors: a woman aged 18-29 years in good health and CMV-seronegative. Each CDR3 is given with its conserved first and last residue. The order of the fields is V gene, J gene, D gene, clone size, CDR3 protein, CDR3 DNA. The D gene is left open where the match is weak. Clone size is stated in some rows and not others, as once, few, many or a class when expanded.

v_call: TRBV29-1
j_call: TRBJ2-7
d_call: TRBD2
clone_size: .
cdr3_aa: CSVGSPETSGTDEQYF
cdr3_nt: TGCAGCGTTGGCTCCCCCGAGACTAGCGGGACCGACGAGCAGTACTTC

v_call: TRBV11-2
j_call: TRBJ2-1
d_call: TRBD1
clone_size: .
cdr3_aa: CASSFRQGTVGEQFF
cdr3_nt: TGTGCCAGCAGCTTCCGACAGGGTACGGTTGGTGAGCAGTTCTTC

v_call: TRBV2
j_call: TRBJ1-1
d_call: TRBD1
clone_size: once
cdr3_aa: CASSKPQGALTEAFF
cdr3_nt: TGTGCCAGCAGTAAGCCGCAGGGGGCACTCACTGAAGCTTTCTTT

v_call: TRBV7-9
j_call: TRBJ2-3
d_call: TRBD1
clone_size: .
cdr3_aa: CASSYLLGQGIAGTDTQYF
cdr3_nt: TGTGCCAGCAGCTACCTCTTAGGACAGGGAATTGCCGGCACAGATACGCAGTATTTT

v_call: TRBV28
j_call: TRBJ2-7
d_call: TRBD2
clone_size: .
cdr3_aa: CASNPTLAGLYEQYF
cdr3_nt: TGTGCCAGCAACCCAACACTAGCGGGGCTCTACGAGCAGTACTTC

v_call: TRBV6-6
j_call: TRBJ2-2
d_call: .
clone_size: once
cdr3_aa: CASSLNSGELFF
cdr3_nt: TGTGCCAGCAGTTTGAATAGCGGGGAGCTGTTTTTT

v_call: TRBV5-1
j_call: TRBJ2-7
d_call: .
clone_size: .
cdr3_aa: CASSQPGIRGHEQYF
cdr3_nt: TGCGCCAGCAGCCAACCAGGGATAAGGGGCCACGAGCAGTACTTC

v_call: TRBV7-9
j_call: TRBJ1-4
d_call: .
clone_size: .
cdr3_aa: CASSFDSADEKLFF
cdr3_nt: TGTGCCAGCAGCTTCGACAGTGCGGATGAAAAACTGTTTTTT

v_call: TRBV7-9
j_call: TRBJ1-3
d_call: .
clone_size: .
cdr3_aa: CASSLQLTGGNTIYF
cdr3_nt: TGTGCCAGCAGCCTACAACTTACAGGGGGAAACACCATATATTTT

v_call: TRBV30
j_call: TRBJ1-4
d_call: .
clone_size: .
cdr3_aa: CAWNGARGSGKLFF
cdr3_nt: TGTGCCTGGAATGGCGCGAGGGGGTCTGGAAAACTGTTTTTT

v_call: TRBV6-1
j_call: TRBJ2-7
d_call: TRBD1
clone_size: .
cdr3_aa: CASSEGRTGEYSEQYF
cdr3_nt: TGTGCCAGCAGTGAAGGGCGGACAGGGGAATATAGCGAGCAGTACTTC

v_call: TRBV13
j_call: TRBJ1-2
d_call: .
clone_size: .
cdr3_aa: CASSLGRGDYGYTF
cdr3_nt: TGTGCCAGCAGCTTAGGTCGGGGGGACTATGGCTACACCTTC

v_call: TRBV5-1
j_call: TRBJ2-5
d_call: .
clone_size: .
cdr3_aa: CASSPREGGETQYF
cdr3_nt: TGCGCCAGCAGTCCCAGGGAAGGCGGAGAGACCCAGTACTTC

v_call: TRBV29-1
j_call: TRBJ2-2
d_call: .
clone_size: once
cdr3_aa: CSVRITGELFF
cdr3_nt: TGCAGCGTCAGGATAACCGGGGAGCTGTTTTTT

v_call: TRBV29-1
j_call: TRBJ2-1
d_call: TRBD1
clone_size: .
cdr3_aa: CSVELDRDNEQFF
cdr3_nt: TGCAGCGTGGAGTTGGACAGGGACAATGAGCAGTTCTTC

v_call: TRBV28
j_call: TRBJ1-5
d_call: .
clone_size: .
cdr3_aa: CASSYRGWVQPQHF
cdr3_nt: TGTGCCAGCAGTTATCGGGGGTGGGTTCAGCCCCAGCATTTT

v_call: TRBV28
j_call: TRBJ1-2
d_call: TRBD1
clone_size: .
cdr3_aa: CASTPPTGSGGYTF
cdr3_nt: TGTGCCAGCACCCCCCCGACAGGGTCGGGGGGCTACACCTTC

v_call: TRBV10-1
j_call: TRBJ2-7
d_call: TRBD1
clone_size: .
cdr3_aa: CATPGTGVSEQYF
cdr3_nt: TGCGCCACGCCCGGGACAGGGGTCTCCGAGCAGTACTTC

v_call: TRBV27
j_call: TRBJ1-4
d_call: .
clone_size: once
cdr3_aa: CASSLRQSPGKLFF
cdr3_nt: TGTGCCAGCAGTTTGAGACAGTCCCCTGGAAAACTGTTTTTT

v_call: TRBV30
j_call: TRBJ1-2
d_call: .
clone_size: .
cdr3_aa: CAWSVFGGDGYTF
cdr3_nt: TGTGCCTGGAGTGTATTCGGGGGAGACGGCTACACCTTC

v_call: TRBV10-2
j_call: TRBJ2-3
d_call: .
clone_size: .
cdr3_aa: CASSGNPTDTQYF
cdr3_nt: TGCGCCAGCAGCGGGAATCCCACAGATACGCAGTATTTT

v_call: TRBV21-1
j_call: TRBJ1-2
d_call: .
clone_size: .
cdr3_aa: CASSNGDRGTEGYTF
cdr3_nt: TGTGCCAGCAGCAATGGGGACAGGGGGACGGAGGGCTACACCTTC

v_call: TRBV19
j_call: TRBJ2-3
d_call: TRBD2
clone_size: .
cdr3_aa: CASTERGGPNPDTQYF
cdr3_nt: TGTGCCAGTACGGAGCGGGGGGGCCCGAATCCAGATACGCAGTATTTT

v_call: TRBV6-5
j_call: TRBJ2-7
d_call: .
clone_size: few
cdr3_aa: CASSSPVRGDEQYF
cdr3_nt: TGTGCCAGCAGTTCCCCGGTGCGGGGCGACGAGCAGTACTTC

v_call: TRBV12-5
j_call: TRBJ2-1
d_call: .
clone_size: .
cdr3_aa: CASGSGLGYNEQFF
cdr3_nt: TGTGCTAGTGGTTCAGGGCTAGGCTACAATGAGCAGTTCTTC

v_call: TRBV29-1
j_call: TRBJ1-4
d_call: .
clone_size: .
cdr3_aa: CSVSNGEASNEKLFF
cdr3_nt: TGCAGCGTCTCCAACGGGGAGGCGTCTAATGAAAAACTGTTTTTT

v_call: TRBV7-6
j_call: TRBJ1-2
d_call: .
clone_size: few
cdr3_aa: CASSLAPDDGYTF
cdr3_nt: TGTGCCAGCAGCTTAGCACCAGATGATGGCTACACCTTC

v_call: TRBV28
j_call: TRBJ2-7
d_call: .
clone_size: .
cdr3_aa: CASRLTATTVYEQYF
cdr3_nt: TGTGCCAGCAGACTGACAGCCACAACCGTCTACGAGCAGTACTTC

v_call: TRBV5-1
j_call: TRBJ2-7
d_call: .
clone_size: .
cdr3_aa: CASTPDPSRYEQYF
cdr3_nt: TGCGCCAGCACTCCCGATCCGTCTCGGTACGAGCAGTACTTC

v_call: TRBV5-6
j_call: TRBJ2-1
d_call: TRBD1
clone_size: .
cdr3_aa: CASREDRRSYNEQFF
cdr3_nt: TGTGCCAGCAGAGAGGACAGGAGGTCCTACAATGAGCAGTTCTTC

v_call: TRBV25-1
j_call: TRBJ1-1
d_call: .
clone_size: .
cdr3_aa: CASSEGGRIAFF
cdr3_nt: TGTGCCAGCAGTGAGGGGGGGAGGATCGCTTTCTTT

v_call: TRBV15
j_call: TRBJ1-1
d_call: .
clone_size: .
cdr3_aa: CATSRRIEYTEAFF
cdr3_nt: TGTGCCACCAGCAGACGTATAGAGTACACTGAAGCTTTCTTT

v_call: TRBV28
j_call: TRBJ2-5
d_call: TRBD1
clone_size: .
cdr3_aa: CASSPGQGMETQYF
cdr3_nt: TGTGCCAGCAGTCCGGGACAGGGTATGGAGACCCAGTACTTC

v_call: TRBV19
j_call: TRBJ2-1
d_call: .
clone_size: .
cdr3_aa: CASSRTQGTYNEQFF
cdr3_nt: TGTGCCAGTAGTCGTACACAGGGAACCTACAATGAGCAGTTCTTC

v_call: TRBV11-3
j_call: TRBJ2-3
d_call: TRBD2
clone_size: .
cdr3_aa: CASSLGLAADTQYF
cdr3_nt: TGTGCCAGCAGCTTGGGACTAGCGGCAGATACGCAGTATTTT

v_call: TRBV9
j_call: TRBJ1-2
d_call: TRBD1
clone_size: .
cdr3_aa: CASSPGTGSRPYGYTF
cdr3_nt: TGTGCCAGCAGCCCCGGGACAGGGAGTCGTCCCTATGGCTACACCTTC

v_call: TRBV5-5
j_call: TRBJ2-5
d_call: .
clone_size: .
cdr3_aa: CASSLGLGWYF
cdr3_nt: TGTGCCAGCAGCTTGGGACTAGGGTGGTACTTC

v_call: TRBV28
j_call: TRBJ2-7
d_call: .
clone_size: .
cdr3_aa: CANSLGGKSPSSYEQYF
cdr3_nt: TGTGCCAACTCCCTAGGAGGGAAGTCCCCTAGTTCCTACGAGCAGTACTTC

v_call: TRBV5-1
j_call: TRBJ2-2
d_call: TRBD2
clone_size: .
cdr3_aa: CASSLVAGGNTGELFF
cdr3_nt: TGCGCCAGCAGCTTGGTAGCGGGCGGGAACACCGGGGAGCTGTTTTTT

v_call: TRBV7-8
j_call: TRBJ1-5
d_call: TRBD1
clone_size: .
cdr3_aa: CASSSGQAYQPQHF
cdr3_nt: TGTGCCAGCAGCAGCGGACAGGCCTATCAGCCCCAGCATTTT

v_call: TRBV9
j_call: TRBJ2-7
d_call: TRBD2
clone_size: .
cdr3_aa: CASSPHGGGSGGYYEQYF
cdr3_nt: TGTGCCAGCAGCCCTCATGGAGGGGGTAGCGGGGGGTACTACGAGCAGTACTTC

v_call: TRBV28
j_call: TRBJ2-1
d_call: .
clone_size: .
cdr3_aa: CASSPPRRYNEQFF
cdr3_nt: TGTGCCAGCAGTCCCCCCAGGAGGTACAATGAGCAGTTCTTC

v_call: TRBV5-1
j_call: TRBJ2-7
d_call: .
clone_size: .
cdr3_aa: CASSLGSGVAYEQYF
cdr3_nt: TGCGCCAGCAGCTTAGGGTCGGGGGTAGCCTACGAGCAGTACTTC

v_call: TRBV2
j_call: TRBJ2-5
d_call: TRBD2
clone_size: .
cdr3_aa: CATRWGGGPEETQYF
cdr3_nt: TGTGCAACCAGGTGGGGGGGAGGACCGGAAGAGACCCAGTACTTC

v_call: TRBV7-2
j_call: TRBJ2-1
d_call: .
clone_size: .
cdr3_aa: CASSLVAGRTNEQFF
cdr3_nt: TGTGCCAGCAGCTTAGTAGCCGGTAGAACCAATGAGCAGTTCTTC

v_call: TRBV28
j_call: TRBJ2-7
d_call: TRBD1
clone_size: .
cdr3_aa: CASTLTGTSYEQYF
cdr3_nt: TGTGCCAGCACCCTGACAGGGACGTCCTACGAGCAGTACTTC

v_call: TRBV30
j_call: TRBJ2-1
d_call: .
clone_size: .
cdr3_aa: CAWSSFRNEQFF
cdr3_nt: TGTGCCTGGAGTTCCTTTCGCAATGAGCAGTTCTTC

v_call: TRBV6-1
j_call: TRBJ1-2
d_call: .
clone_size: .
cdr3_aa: CASSVNGANYGYTF
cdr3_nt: TGTGCCAGCAGTGTTAACGGAGCTAACTATGGCTACACCTTC

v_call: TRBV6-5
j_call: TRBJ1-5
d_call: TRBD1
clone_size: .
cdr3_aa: CASSLYRGGQPQHF
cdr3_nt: TGTGCCAGCAGTTTATACAGGGGCGGACAGCCCCAGCATTTT

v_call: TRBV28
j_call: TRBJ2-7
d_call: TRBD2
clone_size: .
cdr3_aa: CASSFQRGAPYEQYF
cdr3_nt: TGTGCCAGCAGTTTTCAGCGGGGGGCCCCCTACGAGCAGTACTTC

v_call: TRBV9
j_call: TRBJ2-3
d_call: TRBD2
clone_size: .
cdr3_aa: CASSNPAGGATDTQYF
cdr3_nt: TGTGCCAGCAGCAACCCTGCGGGGGGGGCCACAGATACGCAGTATTTT

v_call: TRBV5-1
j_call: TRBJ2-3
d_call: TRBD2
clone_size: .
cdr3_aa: CASSLELAGTGTDTQYF
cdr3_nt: TGCGCCAGCAGCTTGGAACTAGCGGGGACCGGCACAGATACGCAGTATTTT

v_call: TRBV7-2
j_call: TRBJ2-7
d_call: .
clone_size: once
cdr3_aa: CASSLGSGPSYEQYF
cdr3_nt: TGTGCCAGCAGCTTAGGGAGCGGACCATCATACGAGCAGTACTTC

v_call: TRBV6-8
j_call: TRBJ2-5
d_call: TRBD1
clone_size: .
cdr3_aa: CASSYGDRASPQYF
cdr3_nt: TGTGCCAGCAGTTACGGGGACAGGGCAAGTCCCCAGTACTTC

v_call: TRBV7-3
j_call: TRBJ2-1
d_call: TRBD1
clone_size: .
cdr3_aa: CASSDRVLGEQFF
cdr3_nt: TGTGCCAGCAGCGACAGGGTTTTGGGTGAGCAGTTCTTC

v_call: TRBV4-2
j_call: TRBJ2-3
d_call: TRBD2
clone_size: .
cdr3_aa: CASSQERLAGAGTQYF
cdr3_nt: TGTGCCAGCAGCCAAGAACGTCTAGCGGGAGCGGGTACGCAGTATTTT

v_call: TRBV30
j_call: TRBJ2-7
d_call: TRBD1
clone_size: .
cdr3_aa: CAWRSRDRGYEQYF
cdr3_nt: TGTGCCTGGAGAAGCCGGGACAGGGGCTACGAGCAGTACTTC

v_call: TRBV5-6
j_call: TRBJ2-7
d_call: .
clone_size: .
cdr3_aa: CASSSQVPAEQYF
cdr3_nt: TGTGCCAGCAGCTCACAGGTCCCGGCTGAGCAGTACTTC

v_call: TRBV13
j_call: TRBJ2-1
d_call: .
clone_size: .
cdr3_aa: CASSSNRGEGGNEQFF
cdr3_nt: TGTGCCAGCAGCTCCAATCGCGGAGAGGGCGGGAATGAGCAGTTCTTC